This TCR beta chain was retrieved from a study of cytomegalovirus exposure and HLA in healthy donors. Separate from the approximately 670-subject first cohort was the approximately 130-subject validation cohort, to which the donors belonged. The germline V gene has CDR1 MNHEY and CDR2 SMNVEV (reference sequence). The CDR3 has 14 amino acids. V was pared by 3 bases and J by 2 bases, with 10 bases between. Sequenced by immunoSEQ multiplex PCR; TCRdb stores in-frame clones only, minus some. Among approximately 65,000 clones listed, less than 95% were seen once. A remark on this clone: What it recognizes is unknown.

Study-wide results and limits: The study put under 200 TCR beta chains on its list as cytomegalovirus-associated.

The TCR sequence derives from a woman aged 18-29 years in good health and CMV-seronegative. J is TRBJ1-1 and V is TRBV27; no clear D. The sequencing input was PBMCs. In nucleotides, the CDR3 is TGTGCCAGCAGTTTTGATCACACAAACACTGAAGCTTTCTTT. Translated: CASSFDHTNTEAFF.